Presented here are 9 T cell receptor beta chains from one specimen sequenced in a study of blood T cell repertoires in COVID-19. Here immunoSEQ multiplex PCR was the method, and the copy in TCRdb shows in-frame clones only, minus some. The repertoire has approximately 350,000 clones, about four fifths of them found once; the top ten carry less than 6%. Sequencing was carried out using PBMCs or T cells enriched from blood (not recorded which). The receptor source for this set is a woman aged 45-60 years who had recovered from COVID-19.

V is TRBV3-1 (or the pseudogene TRBV3-2) and J is TRBJ2-5; 11 bases line up with TRBD2. The J segment lost 7 bases and the V segment lost 1 base, leaving 11 bases of the junction unmatched. Germline V gives CDR1 LGHDT, CDR2 YNNKEL (reference sequence). The CDR3 extends over 17 amino acids. CDR3 region: CASSQVTSGRGGGTQYF. In DNA, the CDR3 is TGTGCCAGCAGCCAAGTAACTAGCGGGAGAGGGGGTGGGACCCAGTACTTC.

V usage is TRBV20-1 and J usage is TRBJ2-3; D uncertain. The CDR3 is made up of 16 amino acids. The V gene's germline CDR1 is DFQATT and CDR2 SNEGSKA (reference sequence). Trimming left V 3 bases short and J 0 bases short, with 16 bases between. The CDR3 bases are TGCAGTGCTAGTATAAGAGCCGAAACTAGCACAGATACGCAGTATTTT. Amino acids: CSASIRAETSTDTQYF.

The genes are TRBV9 and TRBJ1-1; TRBD1 agrees at 9 bases. The ends lost 3 bases at V and 5 bases at J; junction bases unmatched: 5. CDR1 and CDR2 from the germline V gene are SGDLS and YYNGEE. The CDR3 totals 14 residues. The DNA for the CDR3 is TGTGCCAGCAGCGGGGGACAGGGAATGACTGAAGCTTTCTTT. Its translation is CASSGGQGMTEAFF.

This sequence joins TRBV18 and TRBJ2-5; 9 bases line up with TRBD1. Trimming took 5 bases from V and 3 from J; bases not matched to a gene: 4. The CDR3 covers 14 residues. Looked up from germline, CDR1 is KGHSH and CDR2 is LQKENI. The CDR3 sequence: CASSNRGLEETQYF. In DNA form, the CDR3 reads TGTGCCAGCTCAAACAGGGGGCTCGAAGAGACCCAGTACTTC. Variable domain in full (rest from reference TRBV18 and TRBJ2-5): NAGVMQNPRHLVRRRGQEARLRCSPMKGHSHVYWYRQLPEEGLKFMVYLQKENIIDESGMPKERFSAEFPKEGPSILRIQQVVRGDSAAYFCASSNRGLEETQYFGPGTRLLVL.

This chain uses TRBV6-2 or TRBV6-3 with TRBJ2-7; 8 nucleotides agree with TRBD1. Germline V gene lookup returns CDR1 MNHEY and CDR2 SVGEGT. V shed 4 bases and J 2 bases; nucleotides not matched to a gene: 10. The CDR3 loop spans 16 amino acids. CDR3 DNA: TGTGCCAGCAGTTTTAGCCGGGACAGGCTAACCTACGAGCAGTACTTC. It codes for CASSFSRDRLTYEQYF.

This clone occurred once. The rearrangement joins TRBV5-1 to TRBJ2-4; TRBD1 might be the D (5 bases). Germline V gives CDR1 SGHRS, CDR2 YFSETQ. V lost 2 bases, J lost 1 base, and 13 bases lay in between. The CDR3 loop spans 16 amino acids. Here the CDR3 DNA reads TGCGCCAGCAGCTTAAATACAGGTCTCGCCAAAAACATTCAGTACTTC. Translated, it gives CASSLNTGLAKNIQYF.

The V and J genes are TRBV27 and TRBJ2-1; 13 positions agree with TRBD2. Germline V CDR1 and CDR2: MNHEY, SMNVEV (reference sequence). The CDR3 has 14 residues. The V and J ends lost 3 bases and 11 bases, in that order; junction bases with no gene match: 4. In DNA form, the CDR3 reads TGTGCCAGCAGTTTGGGGACTAGCGGGATTCAGCAGTTCTTC. The encoded protein is CASSLGTSGIQQFF.

The chain carries TRBV5-6 and TRBJ2-5; 7 bases are shared with TRBD1. The CDR3 is 15 amino acids. V shed 6 bases and J 2 bases; nucleotides not matched to a gene: 10. CDR1 and CDR2 (germline): SGHDT, YYEEEE. The CDR3 nucleotides read TGTGCCAGCACCGACCGACTGGGACAGCAAGAGACCCAGTACTTC. Protein sequence: CASTDRLGQQETQYF.

The CDR3 coding sequence is TGTGCCAGCAGAGGGGGCAGCTACGAGCAGTACTTC. Translation gives CASRGGSYEQYF. The chain has TRBV12-3 or TRBV12-4 and TRBJ2-7; 7 bases fit TRBD1. V lost 6 bases, J lost 3 bases, and 2 bases stayed unmatched. This CDR3 has 12 residues.